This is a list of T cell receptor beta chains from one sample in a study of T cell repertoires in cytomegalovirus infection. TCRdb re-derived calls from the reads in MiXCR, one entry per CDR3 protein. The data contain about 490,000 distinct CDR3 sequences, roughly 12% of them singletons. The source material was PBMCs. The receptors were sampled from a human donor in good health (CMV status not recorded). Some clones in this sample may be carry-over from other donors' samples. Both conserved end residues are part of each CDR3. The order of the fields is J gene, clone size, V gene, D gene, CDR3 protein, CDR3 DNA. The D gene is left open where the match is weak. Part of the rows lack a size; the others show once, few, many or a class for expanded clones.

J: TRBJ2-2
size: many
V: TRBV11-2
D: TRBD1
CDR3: CASSLGKGASTGELFF
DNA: TGTGCCAGCAGCTTGGGGAAGGGGGCATCAACCGGGGAGCTGTTTTTT

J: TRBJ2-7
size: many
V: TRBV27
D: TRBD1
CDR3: CASSIRQGHPYEQYF
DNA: TGTGCCAGCAGTATCCGACAGGGGCACCCCTACGAGCAGTACTTC

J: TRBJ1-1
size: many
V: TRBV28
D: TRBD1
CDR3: CASGLDRRLNTEAFF
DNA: TGTGCCAGCGGACTGGACAGGCGGCTGAACACTGAAGCTTTCTTT

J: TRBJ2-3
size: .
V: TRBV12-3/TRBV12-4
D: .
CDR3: CASSPGWGQSDTQYF
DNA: TGTGCCAGCAGCCCAGGATGGGGCCAGTCGGATACGCAGTATTTT

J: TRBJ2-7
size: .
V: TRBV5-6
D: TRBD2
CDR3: CASRASGSYEQYF
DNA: TGTGCCAGCAGGGCTAGCGGCAGTTACGAGCAGTACTTC

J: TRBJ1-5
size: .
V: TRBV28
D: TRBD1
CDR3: CASSPLGVGTGPNNQPQHF
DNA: TGTGCCAGCAGTCCACTAGGTGTCGGGACAGGGCCTAACAATCAGCCCCAGCATTTT

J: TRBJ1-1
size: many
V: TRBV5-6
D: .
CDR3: CASRPRRGLNTEAFF
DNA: TGTGCCAGCAGACCGAGACGGGGTTTGAACACTGAAGCTTTCTTT

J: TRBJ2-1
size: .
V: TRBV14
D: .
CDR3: CATSKDGQWEQFF
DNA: TGTGCCACTTCAAAGGACGGTCAATGGGAGCAGTTCTTC

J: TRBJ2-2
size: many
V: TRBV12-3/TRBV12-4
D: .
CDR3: CASSFAGRNTGELFF
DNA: TGTGCCAGCAGTTTTGCAGGGAGGAACACCGGGGAGCTGTTTTTT

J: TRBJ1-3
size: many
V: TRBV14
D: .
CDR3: CASRSSGNTIYF
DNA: TGTGCCAGCCGGAGCTCTGGAAACACCATATATTTT

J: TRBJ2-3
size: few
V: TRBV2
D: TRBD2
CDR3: CASSERGTSGRTDTQYF
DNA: TGTGCCAGCAGTGAAAGGGGCACTAGCGGGAGAACAGATACGCAGTATTTT

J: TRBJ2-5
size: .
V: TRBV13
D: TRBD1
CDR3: CASSRRGRDRQETQYF
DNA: TGTGCCAGCAGCCGTAGAGGCAGGGACAGACAAGAGACCCAGTACTTC

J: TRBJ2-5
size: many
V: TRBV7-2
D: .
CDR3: CASSKHQQTQYF
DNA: TGTGCCAGCAGCAAACACCAGCAGACCCAGTACTTC

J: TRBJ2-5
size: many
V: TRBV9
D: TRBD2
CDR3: CASSVAGTGGETQYF
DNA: TGTGCCAGCAGCGTAGCTGGAACGGGGGGGGAGACCCAGTACTTC

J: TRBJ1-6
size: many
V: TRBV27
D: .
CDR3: CASSPGPRLRTYNSPLHF
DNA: TGTGCCAGCAGTCCGGGACCGCGCTTAAGAACCTATAATTCACCCCTCCACTTT

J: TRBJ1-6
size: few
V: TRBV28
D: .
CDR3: CASSLNRAPLHF
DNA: TGTGCCAGCAGTTTAAACCGAGCACCCCTCCACTTT

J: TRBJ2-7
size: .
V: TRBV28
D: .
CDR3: CASSTYVLAKSYEQYF
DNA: TGTGCCAGCAGCACTTATGTTCTAGCGAAGAGCTACGAGCAGTACTTC